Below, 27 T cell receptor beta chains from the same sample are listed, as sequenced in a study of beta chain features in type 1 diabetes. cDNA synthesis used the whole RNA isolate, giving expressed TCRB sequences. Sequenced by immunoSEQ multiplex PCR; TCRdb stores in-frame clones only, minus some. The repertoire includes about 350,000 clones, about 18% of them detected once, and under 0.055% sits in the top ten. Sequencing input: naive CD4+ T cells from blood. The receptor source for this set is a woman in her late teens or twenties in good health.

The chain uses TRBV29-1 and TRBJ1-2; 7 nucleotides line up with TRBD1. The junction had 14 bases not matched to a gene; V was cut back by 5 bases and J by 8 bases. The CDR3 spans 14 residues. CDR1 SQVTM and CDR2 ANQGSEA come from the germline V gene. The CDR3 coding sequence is TGCAGCGTTTTCCGCCCCGACAGGGACGACGGCTACACCTTC. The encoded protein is CSVFRPDRDDGYTF.

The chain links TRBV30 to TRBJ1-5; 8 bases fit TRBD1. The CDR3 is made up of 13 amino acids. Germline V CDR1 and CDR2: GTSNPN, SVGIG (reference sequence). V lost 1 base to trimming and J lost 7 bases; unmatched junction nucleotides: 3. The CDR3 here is CAWSGQGFQPQHF. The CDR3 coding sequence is TGTGCCTGGAGTGGACAGGGGTTCCAGCCCCAGCATTTT.

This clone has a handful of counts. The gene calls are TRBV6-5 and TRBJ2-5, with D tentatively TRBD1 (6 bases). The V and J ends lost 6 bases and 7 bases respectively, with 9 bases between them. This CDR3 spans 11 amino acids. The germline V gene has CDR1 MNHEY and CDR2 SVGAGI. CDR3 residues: CASSSRGTQYF. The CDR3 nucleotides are TGTGCCAGCAGCTCCAGGGGGACCCAGTACTTC.

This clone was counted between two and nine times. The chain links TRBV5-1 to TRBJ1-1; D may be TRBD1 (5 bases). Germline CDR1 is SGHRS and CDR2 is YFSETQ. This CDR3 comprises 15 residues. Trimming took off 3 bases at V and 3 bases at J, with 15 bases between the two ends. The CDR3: CASSSEGWGDTEAFF. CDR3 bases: TGCGCCAGCAGCTCGGAAGGATGGGGGGACACTGAAGCTTTCTTT.

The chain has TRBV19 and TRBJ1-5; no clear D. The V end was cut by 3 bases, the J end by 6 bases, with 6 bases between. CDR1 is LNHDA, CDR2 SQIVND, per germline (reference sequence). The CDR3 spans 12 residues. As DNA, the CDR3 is TGTGCCAGTAGTATGTACGGTCAGCCCCAGCATTTT. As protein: CASSMYGQPQHF. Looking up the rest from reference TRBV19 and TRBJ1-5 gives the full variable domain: DGGITQSPKYLFRKEGQNVTLSCEQNLNHDAMYWYRQDPGQGLRLIYYSQIVNDFQKGDIAEGYSVSREKKESFPLTVTSAQKNPTAFYLCASSMYGQPQHFGDGTRLSIL.

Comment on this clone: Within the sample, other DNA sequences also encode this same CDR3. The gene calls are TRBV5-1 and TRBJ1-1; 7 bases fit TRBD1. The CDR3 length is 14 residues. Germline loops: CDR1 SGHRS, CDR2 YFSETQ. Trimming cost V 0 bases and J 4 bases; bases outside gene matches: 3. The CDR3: CASSLGQGGTEAFF. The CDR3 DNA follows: TGCGCCAGCAGCTTGGGACAGGGTGGCACTGAAGCTTTCTTT. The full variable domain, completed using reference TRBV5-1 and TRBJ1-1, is KAGVTQTPRYLIKTRGQQVTLSCSPISGHRSVSWYQQTPGQGLQFLFEYFSETQRNKGNFPGRFSGRQFSNSRSEMNVSTLELGDSALYLCASSLGQGGTEAFFGQGTRLTVV.

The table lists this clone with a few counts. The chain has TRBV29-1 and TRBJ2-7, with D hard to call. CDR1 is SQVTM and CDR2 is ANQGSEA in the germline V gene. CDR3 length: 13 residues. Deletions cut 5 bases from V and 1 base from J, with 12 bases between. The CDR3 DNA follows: TGCAGCGTTTTTTCCGGTCCTTCCTACGAGCAGTACTTC. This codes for CSVFSGPSYEQYF.

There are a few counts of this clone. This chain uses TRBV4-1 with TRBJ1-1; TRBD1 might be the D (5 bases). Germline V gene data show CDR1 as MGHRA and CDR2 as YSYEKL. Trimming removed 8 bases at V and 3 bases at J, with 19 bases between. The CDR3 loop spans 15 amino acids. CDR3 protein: CASGGGRGWDTEAFF. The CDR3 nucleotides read TGCGCCAGCGGGGGTGGGAGGGGCTGGGACACTGAAGCTTTCTTT.

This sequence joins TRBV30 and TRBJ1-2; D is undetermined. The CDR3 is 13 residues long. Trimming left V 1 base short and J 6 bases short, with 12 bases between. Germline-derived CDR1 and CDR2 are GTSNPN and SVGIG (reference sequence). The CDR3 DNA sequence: TGTGCCTGGAGTGGCGGGTTCACAGATGGCTACACCTTC. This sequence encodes CAWSGGFTDGYTF.

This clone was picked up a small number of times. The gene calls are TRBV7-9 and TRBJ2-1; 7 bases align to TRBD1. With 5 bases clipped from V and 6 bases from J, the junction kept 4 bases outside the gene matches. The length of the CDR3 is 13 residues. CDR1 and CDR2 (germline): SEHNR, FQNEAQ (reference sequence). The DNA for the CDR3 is TGTGCCAGCAGCGTCGCAGGGGGCAATGAGCAGTTCTTC. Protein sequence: CASSVAGGNEQFF.

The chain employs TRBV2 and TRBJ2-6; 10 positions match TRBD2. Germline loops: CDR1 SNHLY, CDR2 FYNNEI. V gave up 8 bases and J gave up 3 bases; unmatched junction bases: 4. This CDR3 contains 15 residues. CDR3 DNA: TGTGCCAGCTCCTTAGCGGGAGGTGGGGCCAACGTCCTGACTTTC. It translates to CASSLAGGGANVLTF.

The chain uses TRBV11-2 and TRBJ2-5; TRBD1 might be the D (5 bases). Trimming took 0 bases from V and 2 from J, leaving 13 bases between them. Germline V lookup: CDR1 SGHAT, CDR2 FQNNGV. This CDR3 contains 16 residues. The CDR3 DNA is TGTGCCAGCAGCTTAGAGGGGCTACCAAGTCAAGAGACCCAGTACTTC. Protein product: CASSLEGLPSQETQYF.

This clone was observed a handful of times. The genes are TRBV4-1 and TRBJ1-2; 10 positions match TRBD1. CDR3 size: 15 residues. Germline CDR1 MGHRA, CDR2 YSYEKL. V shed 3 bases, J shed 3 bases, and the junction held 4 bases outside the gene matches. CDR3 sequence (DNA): TGCGCCAGCAGCCAGGGGGACAGGGGTTACTATGGCTACACCTTC. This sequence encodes CASSQGDRGYYGYTF.

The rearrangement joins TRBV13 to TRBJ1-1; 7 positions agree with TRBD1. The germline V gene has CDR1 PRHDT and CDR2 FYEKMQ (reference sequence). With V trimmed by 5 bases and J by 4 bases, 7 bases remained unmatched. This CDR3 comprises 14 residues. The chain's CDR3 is CASSLAQGTTEAFF. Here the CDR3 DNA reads TGTGCCAGCAGCCTCGCACAGGGGACCACTGAAGCTTTCTTT. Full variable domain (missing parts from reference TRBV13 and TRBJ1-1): AAGVIQSPRHLIKEKRETATLKCYPIPRHDTVYWYQQGPGQDPQFLISFYEKMQSDKGSIPDRFSAQQFSDYHSELNMSSLELGDSALYFCASSLAQGTTEAFFGQGTRLTVV.

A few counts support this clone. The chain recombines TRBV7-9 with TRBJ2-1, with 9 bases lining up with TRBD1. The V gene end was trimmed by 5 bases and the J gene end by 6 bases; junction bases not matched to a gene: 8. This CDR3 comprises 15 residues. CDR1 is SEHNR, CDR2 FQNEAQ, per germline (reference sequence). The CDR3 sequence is CASSPGQGSGNEQFF. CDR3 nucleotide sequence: TGTGCCAGCAGCCCCGGACAGGGGTCGGGCAATGAGCAGTTCTTC.

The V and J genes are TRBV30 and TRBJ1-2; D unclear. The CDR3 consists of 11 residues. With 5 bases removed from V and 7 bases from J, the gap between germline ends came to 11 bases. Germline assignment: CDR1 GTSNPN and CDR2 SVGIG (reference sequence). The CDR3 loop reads CAWREVGGYTF. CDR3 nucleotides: TGTGCCTGGCGGGAGGTTGGTGGCTACACCTTC. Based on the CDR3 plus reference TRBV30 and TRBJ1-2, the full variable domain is SQTIHQWPATLVQPVGSPLSLECTVEGTSNPNLYWYRQAAGRGLQLLFYSVGIGQISSEVPQNLSASRPQDRQFILSSKKLLLSDSGFYLCAWREVGGYTFGSGTRLTVV.

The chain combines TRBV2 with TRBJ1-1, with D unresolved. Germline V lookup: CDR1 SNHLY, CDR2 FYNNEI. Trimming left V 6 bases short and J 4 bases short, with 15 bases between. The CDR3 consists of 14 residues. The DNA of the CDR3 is TGTGCCAGCAGAAGACTGGGTGTGGGCACTGAAGCTTTCTTT. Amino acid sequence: CASRRLGVGTEAFF.

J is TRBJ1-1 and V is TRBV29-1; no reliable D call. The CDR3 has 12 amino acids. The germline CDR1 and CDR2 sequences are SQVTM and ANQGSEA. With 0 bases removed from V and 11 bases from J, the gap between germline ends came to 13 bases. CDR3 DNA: TGCAGCGTTGAAGATCAGCGGGGAGGCGCTTTCTTT. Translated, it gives CSVEDQRGGAFF.

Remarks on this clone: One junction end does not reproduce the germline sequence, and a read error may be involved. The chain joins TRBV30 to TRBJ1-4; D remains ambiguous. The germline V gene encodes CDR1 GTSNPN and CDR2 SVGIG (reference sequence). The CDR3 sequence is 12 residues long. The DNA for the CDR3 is TGTGCCGGGAGAAGCTTGCTTGAAAAACTGTTTTTT. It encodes CAGRSLLEKLFF.

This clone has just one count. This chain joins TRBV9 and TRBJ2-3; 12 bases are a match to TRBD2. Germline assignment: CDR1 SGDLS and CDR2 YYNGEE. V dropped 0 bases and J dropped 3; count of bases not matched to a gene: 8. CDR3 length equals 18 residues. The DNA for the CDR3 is TGTGCCAGCAGCGTAGGGGCTAGCGGGGGGGTAGGGACAGATACGCAGTATTTT. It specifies CASSVGASGGVGTDTQYF.

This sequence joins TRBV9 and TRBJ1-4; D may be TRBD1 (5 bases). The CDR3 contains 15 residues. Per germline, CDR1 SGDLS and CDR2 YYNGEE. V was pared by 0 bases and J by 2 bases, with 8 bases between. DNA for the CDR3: TGTGCCAGCAGCGTAGGGGGCGCGACTAATGAAAAACTGTTTTTT. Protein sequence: CASSVGGATNEKLFF. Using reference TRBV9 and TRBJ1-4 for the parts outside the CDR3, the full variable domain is DSGVTQTPKHLITATGQRVTLRCSPRSGDLSVYWYQQSLDQGLQFLIQYYNGEERAKGNILERFSAQQFPDLHSELNLSSLELGDSALYFCASSVGGATNEKLFFGSGTQLSVL.

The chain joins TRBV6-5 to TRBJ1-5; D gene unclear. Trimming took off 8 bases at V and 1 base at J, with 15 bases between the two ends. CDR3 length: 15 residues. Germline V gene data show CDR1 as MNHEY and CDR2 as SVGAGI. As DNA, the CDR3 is TGTGCCAGCCGTCAGGCAACGTTGAGCAATCAGCCCCAGCATTTT. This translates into CASRQATLSNQPQHF.

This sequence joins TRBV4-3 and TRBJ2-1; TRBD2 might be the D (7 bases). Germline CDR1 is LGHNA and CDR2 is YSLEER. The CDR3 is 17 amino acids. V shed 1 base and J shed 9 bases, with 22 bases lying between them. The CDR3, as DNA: TGCGCCAGCAGCCAAGCAGGCGGGGGCCCACTTGGTAGTGAGCAGTTCTTC. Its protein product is CASSQAGGGPLGSEQFF.

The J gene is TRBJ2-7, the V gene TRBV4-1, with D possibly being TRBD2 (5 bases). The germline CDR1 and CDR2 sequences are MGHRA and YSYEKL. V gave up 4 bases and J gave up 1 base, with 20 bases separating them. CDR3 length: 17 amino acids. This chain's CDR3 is CASSPYEMGSGSYEQYF. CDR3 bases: TGCGCCAGCAGCCCCTATGAGATGGGAAGCGGATCCTACGAGCAGTACTTC.

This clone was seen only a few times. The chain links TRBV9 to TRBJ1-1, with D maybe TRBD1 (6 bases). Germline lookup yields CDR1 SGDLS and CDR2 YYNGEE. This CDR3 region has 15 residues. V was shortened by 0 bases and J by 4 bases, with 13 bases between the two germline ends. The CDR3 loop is CASSVVTGKGTEAFF. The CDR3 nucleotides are TGTGCCAGCAGCGTAGTAACAGGGAAGGGCACTGAAGCTTTCTTT.

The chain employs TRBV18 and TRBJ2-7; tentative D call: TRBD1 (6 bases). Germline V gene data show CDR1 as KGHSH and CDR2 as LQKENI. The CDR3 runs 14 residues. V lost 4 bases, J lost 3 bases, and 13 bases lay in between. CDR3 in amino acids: CASSHNRVGYEQYF. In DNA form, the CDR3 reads TGTGCCAGCTCACACAACAGGGTTGGCTACGAGCAGTACTTC.

In DNA, the CDR3 is TGCGCCAGCAGCACACAGGGGTTCAAAGCCGGGGCCAACGTCCTGACTTTC. Protein: CASSTQGFKAGANVLTF. The V call is TRBV5-1, the J call TRBJ2-6; 7 bases match TRBD1. The germline gives CDR1 SGHRS, CDR2 YFSETQ. V gave up 4 bases and J gave up 4 bases; unmatched junction bases: 11. The CDR3 runs to 17 residues. Full variable domain (rest looked up from reference TRBV5-1 and TRBJ2-6): KAGVTQTPRYLIKTRGQQVTLSCSPISGHRSVSWYQQTPGQGLQFLFEYFSETQRNKGNFPGRFSGRQFSNSRSEMNVSTLELGDSALYLCASSTQGFKAGANVLTFGAGSRLTVL.